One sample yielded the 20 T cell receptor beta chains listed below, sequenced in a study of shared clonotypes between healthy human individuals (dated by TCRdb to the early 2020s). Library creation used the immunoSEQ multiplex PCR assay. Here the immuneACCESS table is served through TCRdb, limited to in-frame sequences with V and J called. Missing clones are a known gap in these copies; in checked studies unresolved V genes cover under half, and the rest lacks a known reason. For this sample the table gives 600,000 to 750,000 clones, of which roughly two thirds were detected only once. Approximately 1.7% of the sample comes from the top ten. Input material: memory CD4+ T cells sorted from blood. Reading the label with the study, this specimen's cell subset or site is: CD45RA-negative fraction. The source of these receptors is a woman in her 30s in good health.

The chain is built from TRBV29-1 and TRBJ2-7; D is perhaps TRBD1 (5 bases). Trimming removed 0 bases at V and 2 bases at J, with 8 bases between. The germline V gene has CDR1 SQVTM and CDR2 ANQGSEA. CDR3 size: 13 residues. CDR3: CSVEDGAPYEQYF. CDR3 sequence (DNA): TGCAGCGTTGAAGATGGGGCGCCCTACGAGCAGTACTTC.

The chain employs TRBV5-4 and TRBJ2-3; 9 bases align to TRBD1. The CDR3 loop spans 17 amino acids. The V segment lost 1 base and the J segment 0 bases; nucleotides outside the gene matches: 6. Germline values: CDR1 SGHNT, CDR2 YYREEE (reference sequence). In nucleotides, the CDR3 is TGTGCCAGCAGCTTGACGGGACAGGGTTATAGCACAGATACGCAGTATTTT. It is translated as CASSLTGQGYSTDTQYF. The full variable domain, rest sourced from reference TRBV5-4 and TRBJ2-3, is ETGVTQSPTHLIKTRGQQVTLRCSSQSGHNTVSWYQQALGQGPQFIFQYYREEENGRGNFPPRFSGLQFPNYSSELNVNALELDDSALYLCASSLTGQGYSTDTQYFGPGTRLTVL.

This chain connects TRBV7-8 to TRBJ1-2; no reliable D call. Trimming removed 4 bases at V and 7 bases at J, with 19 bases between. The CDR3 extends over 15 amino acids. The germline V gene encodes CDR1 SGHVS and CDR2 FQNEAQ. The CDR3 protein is CASSSPSGKQAGYTF. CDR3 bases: TGTGCCAGCAGCTCCCCCTCCGGGAAGCAAGCTGGCTACACCTTC.

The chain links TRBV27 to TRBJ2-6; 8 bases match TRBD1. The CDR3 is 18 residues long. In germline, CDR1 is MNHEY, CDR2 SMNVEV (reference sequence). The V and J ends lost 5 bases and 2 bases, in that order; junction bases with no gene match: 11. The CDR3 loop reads CASSLRGQGGTGANVLTF. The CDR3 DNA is TGTGCCAGCAGTCTCCGCGGACAGGGAGGTACTGGGGCCAACGTCCTGACTTTC.

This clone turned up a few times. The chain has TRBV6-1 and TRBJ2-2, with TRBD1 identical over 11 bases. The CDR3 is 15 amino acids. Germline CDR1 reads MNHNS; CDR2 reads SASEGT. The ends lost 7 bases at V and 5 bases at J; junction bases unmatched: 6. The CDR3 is CASIGQGAGTGELFF. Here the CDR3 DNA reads TGTGCCAGCATCGGACAGGGGGCGGGAACCGGGGAGCTGTTTTTT.

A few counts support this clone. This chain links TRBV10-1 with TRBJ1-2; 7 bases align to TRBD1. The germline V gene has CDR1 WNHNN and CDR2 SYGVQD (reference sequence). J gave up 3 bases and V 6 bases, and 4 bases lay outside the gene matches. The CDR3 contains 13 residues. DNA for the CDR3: TGCGCCAGCAGCCGGACAGGCGACTATGGCTACACCTTC. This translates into CASSRTGDYGYTF.

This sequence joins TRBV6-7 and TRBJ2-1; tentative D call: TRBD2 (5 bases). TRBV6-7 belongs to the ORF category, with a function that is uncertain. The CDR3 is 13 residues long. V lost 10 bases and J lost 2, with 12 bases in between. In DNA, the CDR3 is TGTGCCACCCAGGAGGTCGCCTACAATGAGCAGTTCTTC. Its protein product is CATQEVAYNEQFF.

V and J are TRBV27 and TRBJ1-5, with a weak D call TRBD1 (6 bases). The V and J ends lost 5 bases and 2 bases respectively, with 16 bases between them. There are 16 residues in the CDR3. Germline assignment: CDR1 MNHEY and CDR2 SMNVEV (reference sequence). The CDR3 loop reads CASSPLGRGGNQPQHF. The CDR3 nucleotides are TGTGCCAGCAGTCCCCTCGGCAGGGGTGGCAATCAGCCCCAGCATTTT.

CDR3 nucleotides: TGTGCCAGCAGCTTGGTTAATATCAGGGCTAGGAATGGCTACACCTTC. It codes for CASSLVNIRARNGYTF. The chain uses TRBV28 and TRBJ1-2, with D perhaps matching TRBD1 (5 bases). Germline V CDR1 and CDR2: MDHEN, SYDVKM. CDR3 length: 16 amino acids. V lost 6 bases to trimming and J lost 6 bases, with 23 bases between them.

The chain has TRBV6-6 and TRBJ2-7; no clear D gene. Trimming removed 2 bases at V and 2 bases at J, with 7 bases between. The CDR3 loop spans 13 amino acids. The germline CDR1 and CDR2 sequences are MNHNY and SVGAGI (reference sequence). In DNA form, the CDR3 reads TGTGCCAGCAGTTACGGGGTCACCTACGAGCAGTACTTC. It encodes CASSYGVTYEQYF.

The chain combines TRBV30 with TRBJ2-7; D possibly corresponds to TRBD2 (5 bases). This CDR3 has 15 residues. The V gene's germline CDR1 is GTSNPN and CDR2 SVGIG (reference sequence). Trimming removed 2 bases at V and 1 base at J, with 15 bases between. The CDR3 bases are TGTGCCTGGAGTCGCTTCGCGGGCCTTTCCTACGAGCAGTACTTC. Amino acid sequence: CAWSRFAGLSYEQYF.

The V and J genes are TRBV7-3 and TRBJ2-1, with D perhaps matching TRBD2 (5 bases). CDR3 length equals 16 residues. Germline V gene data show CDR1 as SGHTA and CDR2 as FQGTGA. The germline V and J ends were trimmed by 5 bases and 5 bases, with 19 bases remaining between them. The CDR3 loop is CASSRSSGYSNNEQFF. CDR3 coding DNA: TGTGCCAGCAGCCGTTCCTCGGGGTACTCAAACAATGAGCAGTTCTTC.

For the CDR3, the DNA is TGTGCCAGCAGACCGGGACAGGGAGGACGACAGCCCCAGCATTTT. This encodes CASRPGQGGRQPQHF. This chain connects TRBV6-5 to TRBJ1-5; 9 bases fit TRBD1. J gave up 7 bases and V 6 bases, and 10 bases lay outside the gene matches. The V gene's germline CDR1 is MNHEY and CDR2 SVGAGI. The CDR3 is made up of 15 amino acids.

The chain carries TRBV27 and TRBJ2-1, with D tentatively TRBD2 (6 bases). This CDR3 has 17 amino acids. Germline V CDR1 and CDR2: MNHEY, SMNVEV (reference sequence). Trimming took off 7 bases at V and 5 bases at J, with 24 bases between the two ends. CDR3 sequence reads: CASIGTRGDPKHNEQFF. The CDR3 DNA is TGTGCCAGCATCGGGACTCGGGGAGATCCTAAACACAATGAGCAGTTCTTC.

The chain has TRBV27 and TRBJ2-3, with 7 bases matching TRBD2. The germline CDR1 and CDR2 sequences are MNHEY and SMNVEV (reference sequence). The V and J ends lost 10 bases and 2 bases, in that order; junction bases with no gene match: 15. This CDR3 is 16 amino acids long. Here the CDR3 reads CATRPPRESNTDTQYF. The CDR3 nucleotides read TGTGCCACCAGGCCTCCGCGGGAGTCTAACACAGATACGCAGTATTTT.

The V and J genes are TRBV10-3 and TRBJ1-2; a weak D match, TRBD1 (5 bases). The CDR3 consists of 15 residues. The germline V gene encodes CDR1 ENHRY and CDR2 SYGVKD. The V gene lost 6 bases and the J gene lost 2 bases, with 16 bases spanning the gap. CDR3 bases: TGTGCCATCAGCCCCTCCCCAGGGAACAACTATGGCTACACCTTC. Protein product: CAISPSPGNNYGYTF.

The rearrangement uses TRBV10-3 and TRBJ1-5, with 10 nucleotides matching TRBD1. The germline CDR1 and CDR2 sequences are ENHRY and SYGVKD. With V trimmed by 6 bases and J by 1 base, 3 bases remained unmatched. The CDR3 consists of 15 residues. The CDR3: CAISLDRGSNQPQHF. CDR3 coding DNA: TGTGCCATCAGCCTGGACAGGGGGAGCAATCAGCCCCAGCATTTT.

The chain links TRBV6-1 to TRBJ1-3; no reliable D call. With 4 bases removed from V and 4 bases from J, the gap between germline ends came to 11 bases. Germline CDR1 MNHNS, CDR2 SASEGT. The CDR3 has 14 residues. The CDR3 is CASSAVDRGNTIYF. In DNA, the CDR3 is TGTGCCAGCAGTGCTGTGGACCGAGGAAACACCATATATTTT.

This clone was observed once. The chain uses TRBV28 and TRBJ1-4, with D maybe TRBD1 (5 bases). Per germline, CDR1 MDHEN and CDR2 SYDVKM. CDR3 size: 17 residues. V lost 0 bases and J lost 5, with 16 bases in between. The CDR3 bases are TGTGCCAGCAGTTTATGGTCAACAGGACCGAAGAATGAAAAACTGTTTTTT. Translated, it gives CASSLWSTGPKNEKLFF.

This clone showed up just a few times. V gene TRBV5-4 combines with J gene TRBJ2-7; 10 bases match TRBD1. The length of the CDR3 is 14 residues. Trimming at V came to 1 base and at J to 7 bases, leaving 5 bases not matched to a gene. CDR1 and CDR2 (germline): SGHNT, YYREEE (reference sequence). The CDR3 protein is CASSLSTGGQEQYF. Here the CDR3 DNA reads TGTGCCAGCAGCTTGTCGACAGGGGGCCAAGAGCAGTACTTC.